Detailed here is one T cell receptor beta chain. These data belong to a study of identical twins. CDR3 length: 15 residues. Germline V gives CDR1 SEHNR, CDR2 FQNEAQ (reference sequence). Trimming at V came to 7 bases and at J to 7 bases, leaving 11 bases not matched to a gene. TCRdb re-called the 5' RACE reads through MiXCR, storing one row per CDR3 protein. The data show some 660,000 distinct CDR3 sequences, more than 6.5% seen once. The same sample was also studied in work on yellow fever vaccine responses in identical twins.

The chain is built from TRBV7-9 and TRBJ2-2, with 8 nucleotides matching TRBD1. The sample comprised PBMCs. The receptor was isolated from a woman aged 18-29 years in good health. The CDR3 sequence is CASTLGQDYIGELFF. The CDR3 bases are TGTGCCAGCACCCTGGGACAGGATTATATCGGGGAGCTGTTTTTT.